This T cell receptor beta chain was observed in a study of cytomegalovirus exposure and HLA in healthy donors. Study outcomes and limitations: Most observed TCR sequences were rare, whereas some public TCRs were detected in many donors. Reports described diagnosis of cytomegalovirus status by the classifier as highly specific and sensitive.

The CDR3 spans 15 residues. V gave up 10 bases and J gave up 0 bases; unmatched junction bases: 6. Germline lookup yields CDR1 MNHEY and CDR2 SVGAGI. With respect to this clone: What it binds is unknown.

Assay used: immunoSEQ multiplex PCR; TCRdb lists only in-frame clones, some missing. The data hold about 350,000 clones, with about nine tenths observed a single time. This clonotype originated in a woman aged 25 to 39 in good health and CMV-seropositive. This chain uses TRBV6-5 with TRBJ1-3; 10 bases agree with TRBD1. Specimen: PBMCs. CDR3: CATLGQGSSGNTIYF. For the CDR3, the DNA is TGTGCCACCTTGGGACAGGGGAGCTCTGGAAACACCATATATTTT.